The present T cell receptor (beta chain) was sequenced within a study of response to subunit inactivated influenza vaccine (dated by TCRdb to the late 2010s). In terms of the full investigation: The study used deep quantitative T cell receptor repertoire profiling to track responses to a trivalent subunit inactivated influenza vaccine.

Concerning this clonotype itself: No cognate antigen has been identified for it. Qualities for individual bases were not recorded, and no much larger clone is one base off.

The library was generated by RT-PCR. The instrument given in TCRdb is Illumina HiSeq 2500. The public reads were run again by TCRdb, first through fastp at Q25 and then through MiXCR, and only productive beta chains were kept. Entries that share a CDR3 protein sequence are merged under the most common genes and DNA. Counted in this sample were more than 450,000 distinct CDR3 sequences; about 7.6% of them appeared once. 10% to 15% of the sample lies in the top ten. General conclusions and limits of the study: It was suggested by the authors that each seasonal influenza vaccination may recruit only a limited number of new T cells.

V and J are truncated by 5 bases and 2 bases respectively, leaving an intervening sequence of 12 bases. The CDR3 holds 14 amino acids from the cysteine to the phenylalanine. The sequence is cut down to CDR3 DNA, 42 bases in frame from base 1. The rearranged segments are TRBV12-3 or TRBV12-4 and TRBJ1-2, with TRBD1 tentatively as D gene (5 bases match). This TCR was sampled from a man aged 45 to 75 who received an inactivated influenza vaccine. Donor details come from another sample of the same person, matched by shared clones. The specimen was PBMCs from blood, collected less than 30 months after vaccination. The DNA reads as follows: TGTGCCAGCAGTCGAGGGACGGGGAACTATGGCTACACCTTC. Translation gives CASSRGTGNYGYTF.